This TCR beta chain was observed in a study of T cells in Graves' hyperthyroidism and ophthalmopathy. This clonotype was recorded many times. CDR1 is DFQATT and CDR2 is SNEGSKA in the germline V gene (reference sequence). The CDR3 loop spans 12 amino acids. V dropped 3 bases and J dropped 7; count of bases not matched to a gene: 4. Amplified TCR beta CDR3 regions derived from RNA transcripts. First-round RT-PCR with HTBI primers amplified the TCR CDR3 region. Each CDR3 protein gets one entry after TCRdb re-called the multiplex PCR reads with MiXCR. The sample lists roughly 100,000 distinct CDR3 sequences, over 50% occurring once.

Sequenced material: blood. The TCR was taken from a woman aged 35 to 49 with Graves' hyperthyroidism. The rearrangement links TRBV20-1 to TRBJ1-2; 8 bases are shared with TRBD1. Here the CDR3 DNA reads TGCAGTGCTAGGCCAGGGGGCTCTGGCTACACCTTC. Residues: CSARPGGSGYTF.